The 6 T cell receptor beta chains in this list originate from one sample, sequenced in a study of T cell clones after liver transplantation. Sequencing used immunoSEQ multiplex PCR; TCRdb keeps in-frame clones, though not all of them. The table includes more than 70,000 clones, around four fifths detected once. Here the sequenced sample was CD4+ T cells from blood, taken at the 22-month timepoint. All receptors derive from a human patient who received a liver transplant. Some T cells could come from the graft donor.

V gene TRBV7-9 combines with J gene TRBJ2-7; 9 bases line up with TRBD1. The length of the CDR3 is 14 residues. Trimming took 4 bases from V and 5 from J; bases not matched to a gene: 6. The germline CDR1 and CDR2 sequences are SEHNR and FQNEAQ (reference sequence). The CDR3 loop is CASSSRTGVNEQYF. The CDR3, as DNA: TGTGCCAGCAGCTCGCGGACAGGGGTGAACGAGCAGTACTTC.

This clone was seen more than once but under ten times. The chain joins TRBV7-2 to TRBJ1-5; 8 positions agree with TRBD1. The germline gives CDR1 SGHTA, CDR2 FQGNSA. V lost 4 bases and J lost 6; bases outside the gene matches: 8. The CDR3 spans 15 residues. CDR3 coding DNA: TGTGCCAGCAGCTGGGGACAGGAATTCTTTCAGCCCCAGCATTTT. Its translation is CASSWGQEFFQPQHF.

The chain employs TRBV5-6 and TRBJ2-1; 10 nucleotides agree with TRBD2. Trimming cost V 0 bases and J 9 bases; bases outside gene matches: 12. Germline V gene lookup returns CDR1 SGHDT and CDR2 YYEEEE. The CDR3 contains 17 residues. CDR3 in DNA: TGTGCCAGCAGCTTGGAGGGGTGGCTAGCGGGAGAGAGTGAGCAGTTCTTC. Its protein is CASSLEGWLAGESEQFF.

There are a few counts of this clone. The chain employs TRBV30 and TRBJ2-3; 8 nucleotides align to TRBD1. Germline trimming cut 7 bases from V and 1 base from J; bases unmatched to any gene: 7. This CDR3 has 14 amino acids. Per germline, CDR1 GTSNPN and CDR2 SVGIG (reference sequence). The CDR3 loop is CASRTGIGTDTQYF. The CDR3 bases are TGTGCCTCCCGGACAGGGATAGGCACAGATACGCAGTATTTT.

The chain carries TRBV19 and TRBJ2-7; TRBD1 aligns across 7 bases. Germline lookup yields CDR1 LNHDA and CDR2 SQIVND (reference sequence). This CDR3 is 16 amino acids long. J lost 2 bases, V lost 4 bases, and 11 bases had no gene match. For the CDR3, the DNA is TGTGCCAGTAGTACCAGGGGGACAGCCCCACCCTACGAGCAGTACTTC. Residues: CASSTRGTAPPYEQYF.

The J gene is TRBJ1-4, the V gene TRBV9; D remains ambiguous. The CDR3 is 14 residues long. V was clipped by 0 bases and J by 5 bases, with 8 bases between them. Germline values: CDR1 SGDLS, CDR2 YYNGEE. CDR3 DNA: TGTGCCAGCAGCGTAGGACCCGAAAATGAAAAACTGTTTTTT. Its translation: CASSVGPENEKLFF.